A single sample is the source of the 15 T cell receptor beta chains below, sequenced in a study of blood T cell repertoires in COVID-19. Repertoires were generated with immunoSEQ multiplex PCR, while TCRdb's copy carries only in-frame clones and drops some. This sample has nearly 350,000 clones, with about 89% found just once. Sequencing used peripheral blood. The receptors were gathered from a woman aged 45-65 years with COVID-19, enrolled during active disease.

V gene TRBV6-6 combines with J gene TRBJ2-7; 9 bases map to TRBD1. Looked up from germline, CDR1 is MNHNY and CDR2 is SVGAGI (reference sequence). The CDR3 consists of 15 residues. Germline trimming cut 4 bases from V and 3 bases from J; bases unmatched to any gene: 7. CDR3 residues: CASSFKGQGLYEQYF. The CDR3 region has the DNA TGTGCCAGCAGTTTCAAGGGACAGGGTCTCTACGAGCAGTACTTC.

V and J are TRBV20-1 and TRBJ1-5; TRBD1 agrees at 8 bases. The length of the CDR3 is 11 residues. Germline V gives CDR1 DFQATT, CDR2 SNEGSKA (reference sequence). J gave up 8 bases and V 4 bases, and 1 base lay outside the gene matches. The CDR3 sequence is CSAKQGEPQHF. The CDR3 coding sequence is TGCAGTGCTAAACAGGGGGAGCCCCAGCATTTT.

The V gene is TRBV5-1, the J gene TRBJ1-6; TRBD1 aligns across 7 bases. V gave up 4 bases and J gave up 7 bases; unmatched junction bases: 11. The germline V gene has CDR1 SGHRS and CDR2 YFSETQ. The CDR3 is made up of 16 amino acids. The CDR3, as DNA: TGCGCCAGCAGCATCGGGACGGTCAGGGGGAATTCACCCCTCCACTTT. Encoded protein: CASSIGTVRGNSPLHF.

The chain recombines TRBV30 with TRBJ2-3; D is uncertain. CDR3 length: 12 residues. The V and J ends lost 4 bases and 3 bases respectively, with 8 bases between them. The germline gives CDR1 GTSNPN, CDR2 SVGIG (reference sequence). The CDR3: CAWTSLTDTQYF. The DNA for the CDR3 is TGTGCCTGGACCTCCCTTACAGATACGCAGTATTTT.

This clone was counted a few times. J is TRBJ1-2 and V is TRBV19, with 7 bases lining up with TRBD1. Germline V gives CDR1 LNHDA, CDR2 SQIVND (reference sequence). V shed 5 bases, J shed 4 bases, and the junction held 10 bases outside the gene matches. CDR3 size: 15 residues. The CDR3 is CASSLSDRVAYGYTF. Written as DNA, the CDR3 is TGTGCCAGTAGTCTCTCCGACAGGGTCGCCTATGGCTACACCTTC.

This rearrangement joins TRBV19 to TRBJ1-2, with 7 bases aligning to TRBD1. Germline V gene lookup returns CDR1 LNHDA and CDR2 SQIVND (reference sequence). The CDR3 is made up of 11 amino acids. J was trimmed by 4 bases and V by 10 bases; bases with no gene match: 3. The CDR3 is CATRQGYGYTF. The CDR3 bases are TGTGCCACCCGACAGGGCTATGGCTACACCTTC.

This rearrangement joins TRBV5-6 to TRBJ1-5; 11 nucleotides agree with TRBD1. V trimming: 4 bases; J trimming: 4 bases; junction bases outside the gene matches: 7. The CDR3 has 16 residues. The germline V gene encodes CDR1 SGHDT and CDR2 YYEEEE. The CDR3 is CASSLGTGGINQPQHF. The DNA of the CDR3 is TGTGCCAGCAGCCTCGGGACAGGGGGAATTAATCAGCCCCAGCATTTT.

The V and J genes are TRBV6-4 and TRBJ2-1; the match to TRBD2 covers 8 bases. This CDR3 region has 15 residues. Germline CDR1 MRHNA, CDR2 SNTAGT. The ends lost 5 bases at V and 6 bases at J; junction bases unmatched: 9. The CDR3: CASSFSGNSSNEQFF. The CDR3 coding sequence is TGTGCCAGCAGTTTTAGCGGGAACAGTAGCAATGAGCAGTTCTTC.

Only a few counts were recorded for this clone. The chain carries TRBV20-1 and TRBJ2-7, with D hard to call. CDR1 is DFQATT, CDR2 SNEGSKA, per germline (reference sequence). The germline V and J ends were trimmed by 3 bases and 4 bases, with 7 bases remaining between them. This CDR3 spans 11 amino acids. CDR3 coding DNA: TGCAGTGCTAGGGGCCATTACGAGCAGTACTTC. It is translated as CSARGHYEQYF.

This sequence joins TRBV29-1 and TRBJ2-1; 8 positions match TRBD2. This CDR3 contains 15 residues. The V and J ends lost 8 bases and 10 bases, in that order; junction bases with no gene match: 19. Per germline, CDR1 SQVTM and CDR2 ANQGSEA. The CDR3 region has the DNA TGCAGCACCGGGGCAGGTAGCGGGAACCCTGAGGAGCAGTTCTTC. Amino acid sequence: CSTGAGSGNPEEQFF.

The rearrangement links TRBV5-4 to TRBJ2-1; 13 bases fit TRBD2. Trimming at V came to 4 bases and at J to 8 bases, leaving 12 bases not matched to a gene. Germline-derived CDR1 and CDR2 are SGHNT and YYREEE (reference sequence). The CDR3 is 17 residues long. CDR3 nucleotide sequence: TGTGCCAGCAGCACGGGACTAGCGGGAAGCTCGGGGGATGAGCAGTTCTTC. Translating gives CASSTGLAGSSGDEQFF.

The rearrangement uses TRBV6-6 and TRBJ2-1; no clear D gene. The CDR3 is 12 residues long. Germline CDR1 and CDR2: MNHNY and SVGAGI (reference sequence). Trimming left V 6 bases short and J 7 bases short, with 10 bases between. The CDR3 DNA is TGTGCCAGCAGCCTCGAGGCAAATGAGCAGTTCTTC. Translation gives CASSLEANEQFF.

As regards this clone: Other DNA sequences in this sample translate to the same CDR3. This chain connects TRBV6-5 to TRBJ1-1, with TRBD1 matching over 9 bases. Germline V gives CDR1 MNHEY, CDR2 SVGAGI. Trimming removed 6 bases from V and 5 bases from J; junction bases left unmatched: 4. CDR3 length: 13 amino acids. CDR3 DNA sequence: TGTGCCAGCAGACAGGGGGCCAGGACTGAAGCTTTCTTT. It is translated as CASRQGARTEAFF.

This clone was picked up one time. The J gene is TRBJ2-1, the V gene TRBV7-9, with a possible D match to TRBD1 (6 bases). CDR3 length equals 13 residues. The ends were cut back, 5 bases at V and 4 bases at J, with 9 bases in the middle. CDR1 is SEHNR and CDR2 is FQNEAQ in the germline V gene (reference sequence). The CDR3 DNA follows: TGTGCCAGCAGCCCGGACAGTTACAATGAGCAGTTCTTC. Amino acids: CASSPDSYNEQFF.

This chain links TRBV11-1 with TRBJ2-1, with D uncertain. The germline V gene has CDR1 SGHAT and CDR2 FQDESV (reference sequence). Trimming removed 5 bases at V and 12 bases at J, with 17 bases between. This CDR3 comprises 13 residues. This CDR3 is CASSQPPSRGQFF. CDR3 nucleotides: TGTGCCAGCAGCCAACCTCCATCCCGCGGGCAGTTCTTC.